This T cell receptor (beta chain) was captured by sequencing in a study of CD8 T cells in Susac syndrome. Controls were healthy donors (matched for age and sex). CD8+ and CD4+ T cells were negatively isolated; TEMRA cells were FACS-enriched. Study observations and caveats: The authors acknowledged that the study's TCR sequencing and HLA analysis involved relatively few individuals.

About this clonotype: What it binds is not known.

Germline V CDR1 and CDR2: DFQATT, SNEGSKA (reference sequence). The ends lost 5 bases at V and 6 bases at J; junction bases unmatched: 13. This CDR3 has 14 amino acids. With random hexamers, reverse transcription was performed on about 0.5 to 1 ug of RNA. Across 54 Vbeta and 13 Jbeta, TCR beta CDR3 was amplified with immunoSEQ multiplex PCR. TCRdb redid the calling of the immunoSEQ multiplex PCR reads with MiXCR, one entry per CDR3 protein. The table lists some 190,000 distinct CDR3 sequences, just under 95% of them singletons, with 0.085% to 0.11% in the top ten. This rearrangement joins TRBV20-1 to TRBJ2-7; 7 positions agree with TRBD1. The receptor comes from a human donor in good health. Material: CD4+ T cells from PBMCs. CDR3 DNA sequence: TGCAGTGCTGGAAGACAGGGAATATCCAGCGAGCAGTACTTC. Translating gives CSAGRQGISSEQYF.